The clone carrying this T cell receptor (beta chain) was observed a single time. Profiling of TCR beta VDJ combinations and CDR3 sequences used genomic DNA as template. Each CDR3 protein is one row after TCRdb ran MiXCR on the reads. The sample has around 190,000 distinct CDR3 sequences; roughly half are singletons. The sample belongs to a study of CD8+CD57+ T cells in acquired aplastic anemia. Across the study: CD4+ and CD8+ cells, once sorted, gave DNA averaging around 3.4 ug.

This CDR3 has 14 amino acids. With 0 bases removed from V and 4 bases from J, the gap between germline ends came to 8 bases. From germline, CDR1 is SGHRS and CDR2 YFSETQ. Sequences were obtained from sorted CD4+, CD8+, or CD8+CD57+ T cells (not recorded which) from PBMCs. This TCR came from a human donor in good health, serving as a control. The chain links TRBV5-1 to TRBJ1-3; D uncertain. The CDR3: CASSLGQPGNTIYF. The CDR3, as DNA: TGCGCCAGCAGCTTGGGGCAGCCAGGAAACACCATATATTTT.